Each of the 29 T cell receptor beta chains below was sequenced from the same sample in a study of shared clonotypes between healthy human individuals. Assay: immunoSEQ multiplex PCR; the TCRdb copy retains only in-frame clones and omits some. The sample consists of some 2.3 million clones, over 90% of them appearing once. Sequencing was performed on naive CD4+ T cells from PBMCs. Subset: CD45RA+ positively selected. The receptors stem from a man aged 18 to 30 in good health. Some clones in this sample may be carry-over from other donors' samples.

This chain links TRBV6-6 with TRBJ2-1; 9 bases agree with TRBD2. This CDR3 is built from 15 residues. Germline values: CDR1 MNHNY, CDR2 SVGAGI (reference sequence). The V and J ends lost 6 bases and 1 base, in that order; junction bases with no gene match: 4. CDR3: CASSFSGSSYNEQFF. CDR3 DNA sequence: TGTGCCAGCAGCTTTAGCGGGAGTTCCTACAATGAGCAGTTCTTC.

This sequence joins TRBV5-5 and TRBJ2-1; 9 bases map to TRBD1. Trimming took 3 bases from V and 9 from J; bases not matched to a gene: 10. In germline, CDR1 is SGHKS, CDR2 YYEKEE (reference sequence). The CDR3 runs 15 residues. For the CDR3, the DNA is TGTGCCAGCAGCTCCCCGGGACAGGGAATTAGTGAGCAGTTCTTC. It yields the protein CASSSPGQGISEQFF.

This chain joins TRBV28 and TRBJ1-1, with TRBD1 identical over 9 bases. Germline V gene lookup returns CDR1 MDHEN and CDR2 SYDVKM. CDR3 size: 15 residues. V lost 5 bases and J lost 2; bases outside the gene matches: 6. The CDR3 region is CASSQRTGVNTEAFF. In DNA form, the CDR3 reads TGTGCCAGCAGTCAACGGACAGGGGTTAACACTGAAGCTTTCTTT.

The sample holds one count of this clone. Its ends do not fully match the called genes, so a read error is possible. The same CDR3 is also encoded by other DNA sequences in this sample. The J gene is TRBJ2-1, the V gene TRBV18, with D maybe TRBD2 (5 bases). Germline assignment: CDR1 KGHSH and CDR2 LQKENI. The CDR3 consists of 13 residues. This CDR3 reads CASSPPSFNEQFF. The CDR3 nucleotides read TGTGCCAGCTCGCCACCTAGCTTCAATGAGCAGTTCTTC. The complete variable domain, with remaining parts taken from reference TRBV18 and TRBJ2-1, reads NAGVMQNPRHLVRRRGQEARLRCSPMKGHSHVYWYRQLPEEGLKFMVYLQKENIIDESGMPKERFSAEFPKEGPSILRIQQVVRGDSAAYFCASSPPSFNEQFFGPGTRLTVL.

The table lists this clone with a few counts. The chain links TRBV7-7 to TRBJ1-1; D gene ambiguous. Trimming cost V 2 bases and J 1 base, with 5 bases left between them. The CDR3 has 13 amino acids. From germline, CDR1 is SSHAT and CDR2 FNYEAQ (reference sequence). This CDR3 is CASSLTENTEAFF. CDR3 bases: TGTGCCAGCAGCTTAACGGAGAACACTGAAGCTTTCTTT.

The CDR3 sequence: CASSQDLSPDTQYF. The CDR3, as DNA: TGTGCCAGCAGCCAGGATTTGTCCCCAGATACGCAGTATTTT. The chain has TRBV14 and TRBJ2-3, with unresolved D. CDR1 SGHDN and CDR2 FVKESK come from the germline V gene. Between the trimmed V and J ends, which lost 3 bases and 4 bases, there was a span of 11 bases. CDR3 size: 14 residues.

J is TRBJ2-7 and V is TRBV5-1, with D hard to call. Trimming took off 0 bases at V and 2 bases at J, with 9 bases between the two ends. Germline CDR1 and CDR2: SGHRS and YFSETQ. The CDR3 covers 14 residues. The CDR3 DNA reads TGCGCCAGCAGCTTGGCCGAGCTCCCCTACGAGCAGTACTTC. This sequence encodes CASSLAELPYEQYF.

The chain recombines TRBV25-1 with TRBJ2-2; no definite D call. The V and J ends lost 1 base and 2 bases respectively, with 8 bases between them. CDR3 length: 15 amino acids. Germline V gene lookup returns CDR1 MGHDK and CDR2 SYGVNS. The CDR3: CASSESRLNTGELFF. The DNA of the CDR3 is TGTGCCAGCAGTGAATCCCGGCTCAACACCGGGGAGCTGTTTTTT. Looking up the rest from reference TRBV25-1 and TRBJ2-2 gives the full variable domain: EADIYQTPRYLVIGTGKKITLECSQTMGHDKMYWYQQDPGMELHLIHYSYGVNSTEKGDLSSESTVSRIRTEHFPLTLESARPSHTSQYLCASSESRLNTGELFFGEGSRLTVL.

On this clone: The sample has other DNA sequences that encode this CDR3 too. The chain has TRBV7-3 and TRBJ2-3; TRBD2 matches at 7 bases. V trimming: 2 bases; J trimming: 5 bases; junction bases outside the gene matches: 4. Germline-derived CDR1 and CDR2 are SGHTA and FQGTGA. The length of the CDR3 is 14 residues. This CDR3 reads CASSLLAGEDTQYF. CDR3 sequence (DNA): TGTGCCAGCAGCTTATTAGCGGGTGAAGATACGCAGTATTTT.

About this clone itself: This specimen includes other DNA sequences encoding the same CDR3. The chain combines TRBV5-1 with TRBJ2-2; possible D gene TRBD1, 6 bases. V lost 0 bases and J 4 bases, leaving 7 bases between the germline ends. The CDR3 runs 14 residues. Per germline, CDR1 SGHRS and CDR2 YFSETQ. The CDR3 region has the DNA TGCGCCAGCAGCTTGGACAGGGCCACCGGGGAGCTGTTTTTT. Translating it yields CASSLDRATGELFF.

J is TRBJ1-2 and V is TRBV19, with D perhaps matching TRBD1 (6 bases). The germline V and J ends were trimmed by 7 bases and 2 bases, with 11 bases remaining between them. The CDR3 spans 13 residues. The germline V gene encodes CDR1 LNHDA and CDR2 SQIVND (reference sequence). The CDR3 loop reads CASTQGFNYGYTF. The CDR3 DNA reads TGTGCCAGTACCCAGGGGTTCAACTATGGCTACACCTTC. Using reference TRBV19 and TRBJ1-2 for the parts outside the CDR3, the full variable domain is DGGITQSPKYLFRKEGQNVTLSCEQNLNHDAMYWYRQDPGQGLRLIYYSQIVNDFQKGDIAEGYSVSREKKESFPLTVTSAQKNPTAFYLCASTQGFNYGYTFGSGTRLTVV.

Notes on this clone: The same CDR3 arises from other DNA sequences in this sample as well. The rearrangement uses TRBV7-2 and TRBJ2-1; the D is unclear. This CDR3 has 14 amino acids. Germline CDR1 is SGHTA and CDR2 is FQGNSA. V was cut by 1 base and J by 3 bases, with 7 bases left in between. The CDR3 region has the DNA TGTGCCAGCAGCTTAGGCACAGTCTACAATGAGCAGTTCTTC. Translated: CASSLGTVYNEQFF.

This clone has only one observation. V gene TRBV5-1 combines with J gene TRBJ2-2; D is perhaps TRBD1 or TRBD2 (5 bases each). The germline V gene encodes CDR1 SGHRS and CDR2 YFSETQ. The CDR3 totals 16 residues. V lost 4 bases and J lost 4, with 17 bases in between. The CDR3 DNA reads TGCGCCAGCAGCGCCACAGGAGGATCTTCCACCGGGGAGCTGTTTTTT. Protein sequence: CASSATGGSSTGELFF.

Concerning this clone: This sample includes further DNA sequences coding for the same CDR3. The CDR3 region has the DNA TGTGCCAGCAGCTTAGCCGGGAGTTACAATGAGCAGTTCTTC. Its protein product is CASSLAGSYNEQFF. The chain combines TRBV11-3 with TRBJ2-1; TRBD2 might be the D (6 bases). Germline CDR1 reads SGHNT; CDR2 reads YENEEA. V dropped 1 base and J dropped 4 bases, with 8 bases sitting between them. This CDR3 comprises 14 residues.

The chain has TRBV5-1 and TRBJ1-2; maybe TRBD1 (5 bases). CDR1 and CDR2 (germline): SGHRS, YFSETQ. V shed 3 bases and J shed 5 bases, with 11 bases lying between them. The CDR3 contains 13 residues. The CDR3 region is CASSYSGRYGYTF. CDR3 DNA sequence: TGCGCCAGCAGCTACTCAGGGAGGTATGGCTACACCTTC.

This rearrangement joins TRBV28 to TRBJ1-2; weak D call: TRBD1 (6 bases). The CDR3 totals 12 residues. Trimming cost V 6 bases and J 7 bases, with 12 bases left between them. Germline CDR1 and CDR2: MDHEN and SYDVKM. DNA for the CDR3: TGTGCCAGCAGCCGCGGACAGTCTGGCTACACCTTC. Translated, it gives CASSRGQSGYTF.

The chain has TRBV12-2 and TRBJ2-7. TRBV12-2 is a recognized pseudogene. The CDR3 sequence is 13 residues long. CDR3 protein: CASRLGLQYEQYF. The CDR3 bases are TGTGCAAGTCGCTTAGGTCTACAATACGAGCAGTACTTC.

In regard to this clone: This specimen includes other DNA sequences encoding the same CDR3. CDR3 coding DNA: TGTGCCAGCAGCTTAACGGGGTTGAACACTGAAGCTTTCTTT. Residues: CASSLTGLNTEAFF. The rearrangement uses TRBV5-6 and TRBJ1-1; D gene unclear. CDR1 and CDR2 from the germline V gene are SGHDT and YYEEEE. V was trimmed by 2 bases and J by 0 bases, leaving 8 bases between them. The CDR3 totals 14 residues.

This clone was recorded once. The gene calls are TRBV7-8 and TRBJ2-1; TRBD2 agrees at 10 bases. This CDR3 is built from 16 residues. Germline V CDR1 and CDR2: SGHVS, FQNEAQ. V trimming: 0 bases; J trimming: 8 bases; junction bases outside the gene matches: 7. CDR3 sequence: CASSLAPSGSGDEQFF. CDR3 in DNA: TGTGCCAGCAGCTTAGCTCCTAGCGGGAGCGGGGATGAGCAGTTCTTC.

This clone appeared a single time. DNA of the CDR3: TGTGCCAGCAGCCTCCACCGCACAACTAATGAAAAACTGTTTTTT. This translates into CASSLHRTTNEKLFF. This chain uses TRBV7-8 with TRBJ1-4; no reliable D call. This CDR3 comprises 15 residues. Germline CDR1 is SGHVS and CDR2 is FQNEAQ. The V gene lost 5 bases and the J gene lost 0 bases, with 10 bases spanning the gap.

Turning to this clone: This sample also contains other DNA sequences that code for the same CDR3. This sequence joins TRBV5-1 and TRBJ2-2; no clear D. V lost 0 bases and J lost 2, with 5 bases in between. The CDR3 length is 14 residues. Germline V CDR1 and CDR2: SGHRS, YFSETQ. The CDR3 loop is CASSLGANTGELFF. The CDR3 DNA reads as TGCGCCAGCAGCTTGGGCGCCAACACCGGGGAGCTGTTTTTT. Full variable domain (missing parts from reference TRBV5-1 and TRBJ2-2): KAGVTQTPRYLIKTRGQQVTLSCSPISGHRSVSWYQQTPGQGLQFLFEYFSETQRNKGNFPGRFSGRQFSNSRSEMNVSTLELGDSALYLCASSLGANTGELFFGEGSRLTVL.

On this clone itself: At the DNA level, this CDR3 is encoded by other sequences in the same sample as well. The chain links TRBV7-9 to TRBJ1-1; no clear D. Germline V gives CDR1 SEHNR, CDR2 FQNEAQ (reference sequence). Trimming took 6 bases from V and 1 from J, leaving 9 bases between them. The CDR3 spans 13 residues. CDR3 DNA: TGTGCCAGCAGACCAACTGGGAACACTGAAGCTTTCTTT. It translates to CASRPTGNTEAFF.

This clone was observed once. The chain links TRBV5-6 to TRBJ2-1; D gene ambiguous. V shed 0 bases and J shed 2 bases, with 3 bases lying between them. Germline values: CDR1 SGHDT, CDR2 YYEEEE. This CDR3 is built from 13 residues. The chain's CDR3 is CASSLAPYNEQFF. The CDR3 nucleotides are TGTGCCAGCAGCTTGGCCCCCTACAATGAGCAGTTCTTC.

The chain recombines TRBV28 with TRBJ2-7, with D possibly TRBD2 on 5 matching bases. Germline-derived CDR1 and CDR2 are MDHEN and SYDVKM. V was cut by 5 bases and J by 3 bases, with 14 bases left in between. The CDR3 runs to 14 residues. CDR3 protein: CASSIFGLGYEQYF. The CDR3 DNA reads as TGTGCCAGCAGTATTTTCGGACTCGGCTACGAGCAGTACTTC.

A note on this clone: This sample includes further DNA sequences coding for the same CDR3. V gene TRBV19 combines with J gene TRBJ2-7, with 8 bases identical to TRBD2. V shed 2 bases, J shed 4 bases, and the junction held 4 bases outside the gene matches. The CDR3 runs 14 residues. The germline V gene encodes CDR1 LNHDA and CDR2 SQIVND (reference sequence). This CDR3 reads CASSIREGSYEQYF. CDR3 DNA sequence: TGTGCCAGTAGTATACGGGAGGGGAGTTACGAGCAGTACTTC.

This sequence joins TRBV11-2 and TRBJ2-1; 9 nucleotides agree with TRBD1. CDR3 length: 16 residues. With 0 bases clipped from V and 4 bases from J, the junction kept 4 bases outside the gene matches. Germline CDR1 reads SGHAT; CDR2 reads FQNNGV. Here the CDR3 DNA reads TGTGCCAGCAGCTTAGATTTCGGACAGGGGTACAATGAGCAGTTCTTC. Translated: CASSLDFGQGYNEQFF.

This clone was detected only once. The chain recombines TRBV6-4 with TRBJ1-5; the D gene is possibly TRBD1 (6 bases). V lost 9 bases, J lost 5 bases, and 20 bases lay in between. Per the germline V gene, CDR1 is MRHNA and CDR2 is SNTAGT. The CDR3 runs 15 residues. CDR3 loop: CASLKTGLRDQPQHF. Here the CDR3 DNA reads TGTGCCAGTCTAAAAACAGGGCTTCGGGATCAGCCCCAGCATTTT.

This sequence joins TRBV6-5 and TRBJ1-2, with D perhaps TRBD1 (5 bases). The CDR3 loop spans 12 amino acids. Germline CDR1 is MNHEY and CDR2 is SVGAGI. Trimming removed 5 bases from V and 7 bases from J, with 11 bases in between. CDR3 nucleotides: TGTGCCAGCAGTCAGGGCCAGTCTGGCTACACCTTC. This translates into CASSQGQSGYTF.

This rearrangement joins TRBV6-5 to TRBJ2-7; no clear D. Germline assignment: CDR1 MNHEY and CDR2 SVGAGI. The V end lost 0 bases, the J end lost 7 bases, and 13 bases lay between the germline ends. This CDR3 is built from 14 residues. The CDR3: CASSYSYPPVEQYF. In DNA form, the CDR3 reads TGTGCCAGCAGTTACTCCTACCCCCCGGTTGAGCAGTACTTC.